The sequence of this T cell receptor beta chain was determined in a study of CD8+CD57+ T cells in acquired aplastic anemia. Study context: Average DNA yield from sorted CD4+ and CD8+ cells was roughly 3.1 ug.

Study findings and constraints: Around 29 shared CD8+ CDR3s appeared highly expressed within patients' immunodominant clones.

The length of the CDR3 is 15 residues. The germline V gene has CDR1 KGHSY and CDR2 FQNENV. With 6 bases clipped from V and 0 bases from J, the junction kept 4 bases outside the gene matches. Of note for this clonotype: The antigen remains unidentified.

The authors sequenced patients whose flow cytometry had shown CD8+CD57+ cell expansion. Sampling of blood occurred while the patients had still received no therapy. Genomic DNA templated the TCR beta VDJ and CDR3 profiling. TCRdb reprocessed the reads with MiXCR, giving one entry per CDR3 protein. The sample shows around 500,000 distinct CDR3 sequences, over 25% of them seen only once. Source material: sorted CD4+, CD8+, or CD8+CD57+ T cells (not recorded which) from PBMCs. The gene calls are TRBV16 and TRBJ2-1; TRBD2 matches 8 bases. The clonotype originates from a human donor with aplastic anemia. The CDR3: CASRESGSSYNEQFF. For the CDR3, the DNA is TGTGCCAGCAGGGAAAGCGGGAGCTCCTACAATGAGCAGTTCTTC. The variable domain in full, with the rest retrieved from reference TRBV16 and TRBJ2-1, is GEEVAQTPKHLVRGEGQKAKLYCAPIKGHSYVFWYQQVLKNEFKFLISFQNENVFDETGMPKERFSAKCLPNSPCSLEIQATKLEDSAVYFCASRESGSSYNEQFFGPGTRLTVL.